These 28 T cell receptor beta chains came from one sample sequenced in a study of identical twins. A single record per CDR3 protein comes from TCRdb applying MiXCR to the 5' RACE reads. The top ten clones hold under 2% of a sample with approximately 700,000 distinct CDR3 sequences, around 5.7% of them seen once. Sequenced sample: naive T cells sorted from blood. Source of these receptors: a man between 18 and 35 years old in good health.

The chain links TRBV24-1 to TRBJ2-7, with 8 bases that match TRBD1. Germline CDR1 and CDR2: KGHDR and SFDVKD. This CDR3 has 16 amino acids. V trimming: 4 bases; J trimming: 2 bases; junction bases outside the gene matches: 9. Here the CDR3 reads CATSDSTGTGPYEQYV. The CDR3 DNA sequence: TGTGCCACCAGTGACTCGACCGGGACAGGACCCTACGAGCAGTACGTC.

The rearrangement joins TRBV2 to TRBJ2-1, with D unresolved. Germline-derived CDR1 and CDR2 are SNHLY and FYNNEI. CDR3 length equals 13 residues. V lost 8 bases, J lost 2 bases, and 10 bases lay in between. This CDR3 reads CASGALAYNEQFF. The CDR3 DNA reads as TGTGCCAGCGGCGCCTTAGCCTACAATGAGCAGTTCTTC.

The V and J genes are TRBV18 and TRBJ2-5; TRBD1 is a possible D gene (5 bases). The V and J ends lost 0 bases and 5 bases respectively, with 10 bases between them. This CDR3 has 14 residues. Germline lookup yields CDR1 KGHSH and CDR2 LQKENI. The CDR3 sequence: CASSPPGSGETQYF. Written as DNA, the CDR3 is TGTGCCAGCTCACCACCAGGTTCAGGGGAGACCCAGTACTTC.

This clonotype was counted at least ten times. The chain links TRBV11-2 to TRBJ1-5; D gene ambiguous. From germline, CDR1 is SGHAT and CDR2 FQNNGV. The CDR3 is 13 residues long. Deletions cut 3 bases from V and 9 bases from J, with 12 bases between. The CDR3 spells CASSLATQLPQHF. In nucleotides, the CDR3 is TGTGCCAGCAGCTTGGCCACACAGCTGCCCCAGCATTTT.

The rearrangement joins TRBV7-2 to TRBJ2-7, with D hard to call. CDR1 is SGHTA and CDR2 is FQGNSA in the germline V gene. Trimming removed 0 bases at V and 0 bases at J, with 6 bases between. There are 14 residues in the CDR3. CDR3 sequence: CASSLAQFSYEQYF. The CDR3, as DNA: TGTGCCAGCAGCTTAGCGCAATTCTCCTACGAGCAGTACTTC.

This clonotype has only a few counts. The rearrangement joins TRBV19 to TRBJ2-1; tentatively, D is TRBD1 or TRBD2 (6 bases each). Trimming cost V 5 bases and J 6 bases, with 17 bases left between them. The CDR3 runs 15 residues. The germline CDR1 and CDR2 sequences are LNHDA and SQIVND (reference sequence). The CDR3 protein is CASSLREGGGNEQFF. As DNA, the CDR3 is TGTGCCAGTAGTCTACGAGAAGGGGGAGGCAATGAGCAGTTCTTC. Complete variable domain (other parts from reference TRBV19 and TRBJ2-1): DGGITQSPKYLFRKEGQNVTLSCEQNLNHDAMYWYRQDPGQGLRLIYYSQIVNDFQKGDIAEGYSVSREKKESFPLTVTSAQKNPTAFYLCASSLREGGGNEQFFGPGTRLTVL.

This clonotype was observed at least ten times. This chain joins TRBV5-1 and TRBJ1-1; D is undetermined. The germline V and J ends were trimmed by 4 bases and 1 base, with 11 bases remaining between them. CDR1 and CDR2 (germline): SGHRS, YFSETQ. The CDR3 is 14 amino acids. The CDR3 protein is CASSLTAQNTEAFF. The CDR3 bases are TGCGCCAGCAGCCTCACGGCCCAGAACACTGAAGCTTTCTTT.

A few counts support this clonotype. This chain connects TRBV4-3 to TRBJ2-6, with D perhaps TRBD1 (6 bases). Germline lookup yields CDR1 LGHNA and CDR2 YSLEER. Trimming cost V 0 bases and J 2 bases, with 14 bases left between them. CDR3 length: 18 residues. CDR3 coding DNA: TGCGCCAGCAGCCAAGATTCAGGGGATCTAACTGGGGCCAACGTCCTGACTTTC. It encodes CASSQDSGDLTGANVLTF.

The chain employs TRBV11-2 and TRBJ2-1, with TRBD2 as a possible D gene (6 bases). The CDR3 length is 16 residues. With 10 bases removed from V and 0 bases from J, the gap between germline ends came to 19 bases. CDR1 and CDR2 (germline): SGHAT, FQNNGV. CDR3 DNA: TGTGCCACCCAAGTGATAGCGGCAAACTCCTACAATGAGCAGTTCTTC. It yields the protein CATQVIAANSYNEQFF.

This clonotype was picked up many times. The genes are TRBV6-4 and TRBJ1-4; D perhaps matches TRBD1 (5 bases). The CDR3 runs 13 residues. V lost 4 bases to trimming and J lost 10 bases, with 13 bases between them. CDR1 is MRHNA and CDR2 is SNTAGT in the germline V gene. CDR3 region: CASSAILGGKLFF. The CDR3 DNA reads TGTGCCAGCAGTGCCATCCTTGGGGGAAAACTGTTTTTT.

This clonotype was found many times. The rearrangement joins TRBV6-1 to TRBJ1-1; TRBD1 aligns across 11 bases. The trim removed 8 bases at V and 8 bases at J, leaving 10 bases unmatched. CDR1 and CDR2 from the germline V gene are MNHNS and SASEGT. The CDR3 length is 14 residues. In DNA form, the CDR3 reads TGTGCCAGCCGCTCAGGGACAGGGGGGTCGGAAGCTTTCTTT. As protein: CASRSGTGGSEAFF.

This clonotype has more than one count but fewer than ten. The CDR3 here is CASSVGRDTQRGRVEQYF. The CDR3 DNA sequence: TGTGCCAGCAGCGTAGGGCGGGATACCCAGCGGGGAAGGGTCGAGCAGTACTTC. The gene calls are TRBV9 and TRBJ2-7, with 7 nucleotides matching TRBD2. The CDR3 has 18 residues. In germline, CDR1 is SGDLS, CDR2 YYNGEE. V shed 0 bases, J shed 6 bases, and the junction held 18 bases outside the gene matches.

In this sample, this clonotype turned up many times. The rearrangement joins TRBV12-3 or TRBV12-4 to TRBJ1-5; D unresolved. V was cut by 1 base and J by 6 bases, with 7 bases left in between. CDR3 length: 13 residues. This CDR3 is CASSLETGQPQHF. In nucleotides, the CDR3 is TGTGCCAGCAGTTTAGAGACCGGTCAGCCCCAGCATTTT.

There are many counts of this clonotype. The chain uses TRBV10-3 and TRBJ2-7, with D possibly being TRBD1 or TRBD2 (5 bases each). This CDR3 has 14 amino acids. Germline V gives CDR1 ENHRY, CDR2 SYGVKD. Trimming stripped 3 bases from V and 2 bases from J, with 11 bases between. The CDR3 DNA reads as TGTGCCATCAGTGATGAGGGGCACACCTACGAGCAGTACTTC. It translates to CAISDEGHTYEQYF.

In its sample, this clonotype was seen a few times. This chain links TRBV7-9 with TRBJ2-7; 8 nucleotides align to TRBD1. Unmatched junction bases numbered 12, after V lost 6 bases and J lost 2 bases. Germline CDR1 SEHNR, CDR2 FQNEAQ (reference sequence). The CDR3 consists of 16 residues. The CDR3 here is CASSRIPGQATYEQYV. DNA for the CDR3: TGTGCCAGCAGTCGTATACCGGGACAGGCCACCTACGAGCAGTACGTC.

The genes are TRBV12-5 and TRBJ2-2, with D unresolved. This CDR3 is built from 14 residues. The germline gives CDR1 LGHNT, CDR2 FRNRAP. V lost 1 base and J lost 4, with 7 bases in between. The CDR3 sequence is CASGLGGPTGELFF. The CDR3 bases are TGTGCTAGTGGTTTGGGAGGCCCCACCGGGGAGCTGTTTTTT.

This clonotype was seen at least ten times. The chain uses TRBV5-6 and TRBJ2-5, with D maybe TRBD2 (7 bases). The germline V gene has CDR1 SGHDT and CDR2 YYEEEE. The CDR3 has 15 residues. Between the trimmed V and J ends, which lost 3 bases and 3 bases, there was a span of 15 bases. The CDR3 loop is CASSWGGRREETQYF. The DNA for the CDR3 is TGTGCCAGCAGCTGGGGGGGGCGGAGGGAAGAGACCCAGTACTTC.

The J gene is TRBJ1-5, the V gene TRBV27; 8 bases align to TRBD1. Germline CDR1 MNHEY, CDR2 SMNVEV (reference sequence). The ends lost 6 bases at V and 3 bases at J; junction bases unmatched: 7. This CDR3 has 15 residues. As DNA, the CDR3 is TGTGCCAGCAGCAGGGGACAGGTCCCCAATCAGCCCCAGCATTTT. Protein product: CASSRGQVPNQPQHF.

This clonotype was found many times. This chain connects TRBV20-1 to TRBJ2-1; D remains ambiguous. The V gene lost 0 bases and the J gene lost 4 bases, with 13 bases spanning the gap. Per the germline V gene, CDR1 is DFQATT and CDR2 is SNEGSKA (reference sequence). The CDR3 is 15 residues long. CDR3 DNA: TGCAGTGCTAGAGATACCTGGGATCCGTACAATGAGCAGTTCTTC. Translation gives CSARDTWDPYNEQFF.

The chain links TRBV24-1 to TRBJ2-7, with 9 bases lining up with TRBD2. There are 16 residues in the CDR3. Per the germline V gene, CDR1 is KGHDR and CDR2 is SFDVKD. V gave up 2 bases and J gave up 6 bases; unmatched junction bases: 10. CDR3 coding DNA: TGTGCCACCAGTGATTCTAGCGGGATCCCGGCAGGCGAGCAGTACTTC. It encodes CATSDSSGIPAGEQYF.

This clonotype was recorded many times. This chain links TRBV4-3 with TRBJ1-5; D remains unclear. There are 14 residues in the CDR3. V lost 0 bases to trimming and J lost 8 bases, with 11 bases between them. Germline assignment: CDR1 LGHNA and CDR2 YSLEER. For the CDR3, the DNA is TGCGCCAGCAGCCAAGACCCCTTTTCCGAGCCCCAGCATTTT. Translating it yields CASSQDPFSEPQHF.

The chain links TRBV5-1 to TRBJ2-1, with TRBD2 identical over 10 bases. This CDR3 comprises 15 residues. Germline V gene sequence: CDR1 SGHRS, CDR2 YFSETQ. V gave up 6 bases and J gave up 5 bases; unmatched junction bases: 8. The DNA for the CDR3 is TGCGCCAGCATCAAGACTAGCGGGCCTCACAATGAGCAGTTCTTC. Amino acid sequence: CASIKTSGPHNEQFF. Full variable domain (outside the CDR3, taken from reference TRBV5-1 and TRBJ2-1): KAGVTQTPRYLIKTRGQQVTLSCSPISGHRSVSWYQQTPGQGLQFLFEYFSETQRNKGNFPGRFSGRQFSNSRSEMNVSTLELGDSALYLCASIKTSGPHNEQFFGPGTRLTVL.

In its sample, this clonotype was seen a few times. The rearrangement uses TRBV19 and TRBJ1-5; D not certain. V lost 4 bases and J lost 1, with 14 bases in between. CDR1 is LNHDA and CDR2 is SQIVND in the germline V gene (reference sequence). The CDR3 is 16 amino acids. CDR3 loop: CASSSPRGRSNQPQHF. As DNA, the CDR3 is TGTGCCAGTAGTAGCCCTCGGGGTCGCAGCAATCAGCCCCAGCATTTT.

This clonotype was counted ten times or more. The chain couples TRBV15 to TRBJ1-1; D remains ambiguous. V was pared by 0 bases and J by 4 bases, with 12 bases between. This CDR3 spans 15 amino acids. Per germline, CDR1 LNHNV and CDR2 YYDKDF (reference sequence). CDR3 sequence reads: CATSRDLRAGTEAFF. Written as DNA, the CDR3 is TGTGCCACCAGCAGAGACCTAAGAGCGGGCACTGAAGCTTTCTTT.

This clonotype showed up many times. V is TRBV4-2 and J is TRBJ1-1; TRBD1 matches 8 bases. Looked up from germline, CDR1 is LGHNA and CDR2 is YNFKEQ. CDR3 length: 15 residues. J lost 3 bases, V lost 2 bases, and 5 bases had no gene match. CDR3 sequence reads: CASSQLTGGHTEAFF. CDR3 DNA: TGTGCCAGCAGCCAACTAACAGGGGGGCACACTGAAGCTTTCTTT.

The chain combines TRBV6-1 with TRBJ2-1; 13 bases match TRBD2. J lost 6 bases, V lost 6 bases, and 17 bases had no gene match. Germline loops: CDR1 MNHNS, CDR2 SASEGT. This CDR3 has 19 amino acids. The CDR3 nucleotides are TGTGCCAGCAGGCCCACCCCTGGGGGACTAGCGGGATTCGGCAATGAGCAGTTCTTC. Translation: CASRPTPGGLAGFGNEQFF.

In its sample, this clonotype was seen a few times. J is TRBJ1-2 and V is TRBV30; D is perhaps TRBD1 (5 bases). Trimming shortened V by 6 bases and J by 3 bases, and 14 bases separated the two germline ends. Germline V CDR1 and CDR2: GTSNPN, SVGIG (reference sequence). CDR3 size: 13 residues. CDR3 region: CACQGDGYYGYTF. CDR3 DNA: TGTGCCTGTCAGGGAGACGGGTACTATGGCTACACCTTC. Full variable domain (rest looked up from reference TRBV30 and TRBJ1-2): SQTIHQWPATLVQPVGSPLSLECTVEGTSNPNLYWYRQAAGRGLQLLFYSVGIGQISSEVPQNLSASRPQDRQFILSSKKLLLSDSGFYLCACQGDGYYGYTFGSGTRLTVV.

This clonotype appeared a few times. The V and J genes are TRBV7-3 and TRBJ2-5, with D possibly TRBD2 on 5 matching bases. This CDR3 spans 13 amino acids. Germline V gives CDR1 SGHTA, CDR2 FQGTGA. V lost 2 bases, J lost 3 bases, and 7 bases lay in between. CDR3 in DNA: TGTGCCAGCAGCTTATGGACTGAAGAGACCCAGTACTTC. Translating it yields CASSLWTEETQYF. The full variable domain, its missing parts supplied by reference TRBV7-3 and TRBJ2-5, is GAGVSQTPSNKVTEKGKYVELRCDPISGHTALYWYRQSLGQGPEFLIYFQGTGAADDSGLPNDRFFAVRPEGSVSTLKIQRTERGDSAVYLCASSLWTEETQYFGPGTRLLVL.